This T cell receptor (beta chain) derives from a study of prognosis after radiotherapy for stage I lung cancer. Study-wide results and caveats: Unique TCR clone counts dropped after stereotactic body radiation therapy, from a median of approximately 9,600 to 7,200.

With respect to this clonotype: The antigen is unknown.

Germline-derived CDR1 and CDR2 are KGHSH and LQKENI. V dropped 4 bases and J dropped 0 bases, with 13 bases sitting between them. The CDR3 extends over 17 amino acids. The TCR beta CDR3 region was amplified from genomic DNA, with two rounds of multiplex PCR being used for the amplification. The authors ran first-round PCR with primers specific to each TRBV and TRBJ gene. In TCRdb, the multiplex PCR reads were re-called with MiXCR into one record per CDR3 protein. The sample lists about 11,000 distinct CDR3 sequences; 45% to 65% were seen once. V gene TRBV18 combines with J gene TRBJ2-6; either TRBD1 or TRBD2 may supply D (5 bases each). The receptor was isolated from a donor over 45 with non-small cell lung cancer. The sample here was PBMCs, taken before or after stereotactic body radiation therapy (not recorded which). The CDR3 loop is CASSLGTLSSGANVLTF. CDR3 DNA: TGTGCCAGCTCACTAGGGACGTTGAGCTCTGGGGCCAACGTCCTGACTTTC.